Listed below are T cell receptor beta chains from one sample, sequenced in a study of blood T cell repertoires in COVID-19. The table came from immunoSEQ multiplex PCR; TCRdb's copy has only in-frame clones and leaves some out. The table includes around 140,000 clones, 80% to 85% detected once. Sequencing input: peripheral blood. These receptors were taken from a woman in her fifties or sixties with active or convalescent COVID-19. Both conserved end residues are part of each CDR3. D genes are given only for firm matches. The listing skips clone size in some rows; elsewhere it reads once, few, many or a size class.

D gene: .; clone size: few; CDR3 length: 16; J gene: TRBJ1-5; V gene: TRBV28; CDR3 DNA: TGTGCCAGCAGTTTATTTGCCAGGGTTGGCAATCAGCCCCAGCATTTT; CDR3 protein: CASSLFARVGNQPQHF
D gene: .; clone size: .; CDR3 length: 13; J gene: TRBJ1-2; V gene: TRBV7-3; CDR3 DNA: TGTGCCAGCAGCTTATCAACCAGGGAAGGCTACACCTTC; CDR3 protein: CASSLSTREGYTF
D gene: TRBD2; clone size: .; CDR3 length: 17; J gene: TRBJ2-1; V gene: TRBV4-2; CDR3 DNA: TGTGCCAGCAGCCATTCAGACAGGACTAGCGGGATGACTGAGCAGTTCTTC; CDR3 protein: CASSHSDRTSGMTEQFF
D gene: TRBD1; clone size: .; CDR3 length: 13; J gene: TRBJ1-1; V gene: TRBV6-5; CDR3 DNA: TGTGCCAGCAGTTACTCTAGGACAGGTGAAGCTTTCTTT; CDR3 protein: CASSYSRTGEAFF
D gene: .; clone size: once; CDR3 length: 15; J gene: TRBJ1-3; V gene: TRBV5-8; CDR3 DNA: TGTGCCAGCAGCCGACAGATCTTTTCTGGAAACACCATATATTTT; CDR3 protein: CASSRQIFSGNTIYF
D gene: .; clone size: .; CDR3 length: 15; J gene: TRBJ2-1; V gene: TRBV15; CDR3 DNA: TGTGCCACCAGCTTGCCGGGTCTAAAGTTCAATGAGCAGTTCTTC; CDR3 protein: CATSLPGLKFNEQFF
D gene: TRBD2; clone size: .; CDR3 length: 13; J gene: TRBJ2-3; V gene: TRBV2; CDR3 DNA: TGTGCCTATTTAGCGGGTAGCACAGATACGCAGTATTTT; CDR3 protein: CAYLAGSTDTQYF
D gene: TRBD1; clone size: .; CDR3 length: 15; J gene: TRBJ1-4; V gene: TRBV19; CDR3 DNA: TGTGCCAGTAGTCCACTACAGGGGTCAGGTGAAAAACTGTTTTTT; CDR3 protein: CASSPLQGSGEKLFF
D gene: .; clone size: .; CDR3 length: 10; J gene: TRBJ1-1; V gene: TRBV29-1; CDR3 DNA: TGCAGCGTCCACAGGGAAGAAGCTTTCTTT; CDR3 protein: CSVHREEAFF
D gene: TRBD1; clone size: .; CDR3 length: 13; J gene: TRBJ2-3; V gene: TRBV5-6; CDR3 DNA: TGTGCCAGCAGCTCACAGGGGAGAGATACGCAGTATTTT; CDR3 protein: CASSSQGRDTQYF
D gene: .; clone size: .; CDR3 length: 17; J gene: TRBJ2-1; V gene: TRBV18; CDR3 DNA: TGTGCCAGCTCACCACCAGGACTAAGTTTCCAAAACAATGAGCAGTTCTTC; CDR3 protein: CASSPPGLSFQNNEQFF
D gene: .; clone size: .; CDR3 length: 13; J gene: TRBJ1-1; V gene: TRBV4-1; CDR3 DNA: TGCGCCAGCAGCCCTAACCCCGTGACTGAAGCTTTCTTT; CDR3 protein: CASSPNPVTEAFF
D gene: .; clone size: .; CDR3 length: 15; J gene: TRBJ2-5; V gene: TRBV11-1; CDR3 DNA: TGTGCCAGCAGCTTAGTGCCTAGCCCGCAAGAGACCCAGTACTTC; CDR3 protein: CASSLVPSPQETQYF
D gene: TRBD1; clone size: .; CDR3 length: 15; J gene: TRBJ1-1; V gene: TRBV3-1/TRBV3-2; CDR3 DNA: TGTGCCAGCACAACAGGGGGATACATGAACACTGAAGCTTTCTTT; CDR3 protein: CASTTGGYMNTEAFF
D gene: .; clone size: few; CDR3 length: 15; J gene: TRBJ1-4; V gene: TRBV19; CDR3 DNA: TGTGCCAGTACCAACACCTCGCGGGGGGGTGAAAAACTGTTTTTT; CDR3 protein: CASTNTSRGGEKLFF
D gene: .; clone size: .; CDR3 length: 12; J gene: TRBJ2-7; V gene: TRBV27; CDR3 DNA: TGTGCCAGCAGTTATACAGGGCTCGAGCAGTACTTC; CDR3 protein: CASSYTGLEQYF
D gene: TRBD1; clone size: .; CDR3 length: 16; J gene: TRBJ2-5; V gene: TRBV4-3; CDR3 DNA: TGCGCCAGCAGCCAAGATCCAGGACAGGTTCAAGAGACCCAGTACTTC; CDR3 protein: CASSQDPGQVQETQYF
D gene: TRBD1; clone size: .; CDR3 length: 15; J gene: TRBJ1-6; V gene: TRBV9; CDR3 DNA: TGTGCCAGCAGCGCAGGCACAGGGGATAATTCACCCCTCCACTTT; CDR3 protein: CASSAGTGDNSPLHF
D gene: .; clone size: once; CDR3 length: 13; J gene: TRBJ2-3; V gene: TRBV3-1/TRBV3-2; CDR3 DNA: TGTGCCAGCAGCCAACAGGGAACAGATACGCAGTATTTT; CDR3 protein: CASSQQGTDTQYF
D gene: TRBD2; clone size: .; CDR3 length: 18; J gene: TRBJ2-5; V gene: TRBV2; CDR3 DNA: TGTGCCAGCAGTGAGGGATTGAGACGGGGGGGCCCACAAGAGACCCAGTACTTC; CDR3 protein: CASSEGLRRGGPQETQYF
D gene: TRBD2; clone size: .; CDR3 length: 14; J gene: TRBJ2-7; V gene: TRBV28; CDR3 DNA: TGTGCCAGCAGTTTGACCCACGACGGGGGGAAGCAGTACTTC; CDR3 protein: CASSLTHDGGKQYF